This T cell receptor beta chain was sequenced during a study of identifying expanded T cells in peripheral blood. General study findings and limits: Across healthy donors, higher total template counts meant significantly greater roughly two-week count variance.

Measured with immunoSEQ multiplex PCR; TCRdb has only the in-frame clones, and not every one. The repertoire holds 75,000 to 90,000 clones, with about 90% as singletons. This clone was observed a few times. Antigen specificity is unknown. Material for sequencing was blood. The clonotype comes from a person aged 18-70 years in good health.

CDR3 region: CAWSTGMDQPQHF. In DNA form, the CDR3 reads TGTGCCTGGAGTACAGGGATGGATCAGCCCCAGCATTTT. The chain joins TRBV30 to TRBJ1-5, with D perhaps matching TRBD1 (6 bases). V lost 2 bases, J lost 5 bases, and 10 bases lay in between. Germline V gene sequence: CDR1 GTSNPN, CDR2 SVGIG (reference sequence). This CDR3 comprises 13 residues. The full variable domain, completed using reference TRBV30 and TRBJ1-5, is SQTIHQWPATLVQPVGSPLSLECTVEGTSNPNLYWYRQAAGRGLQLLFYSVGIGQISSEVPQNLSASRPQDRQFILSSKKLLLSDSGFYLCAWSTGMDQPQHFGDGTRLSIL.